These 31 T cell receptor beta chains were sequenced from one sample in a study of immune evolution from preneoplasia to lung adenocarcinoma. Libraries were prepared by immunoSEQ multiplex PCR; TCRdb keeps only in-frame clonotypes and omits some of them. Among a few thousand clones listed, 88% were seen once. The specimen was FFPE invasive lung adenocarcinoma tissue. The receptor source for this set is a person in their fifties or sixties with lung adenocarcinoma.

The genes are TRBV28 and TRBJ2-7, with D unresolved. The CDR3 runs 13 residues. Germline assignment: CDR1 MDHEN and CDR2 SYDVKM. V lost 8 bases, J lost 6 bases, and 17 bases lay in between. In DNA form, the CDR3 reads TGTGCCAGCCTGAGGTCGGAAACCAGCGAGCAGTACTTC. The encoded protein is CASLRSETSEQYF.

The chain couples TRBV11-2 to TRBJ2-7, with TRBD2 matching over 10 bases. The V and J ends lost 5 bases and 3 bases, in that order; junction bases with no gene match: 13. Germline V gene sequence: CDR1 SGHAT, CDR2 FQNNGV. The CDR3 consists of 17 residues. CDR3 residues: CASSRPPGLAQLYEQYF. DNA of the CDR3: TGTGCCAGCAGCAGACCACCGGGACTAGCGCAGCTCTACGAGCAGTACTTC.

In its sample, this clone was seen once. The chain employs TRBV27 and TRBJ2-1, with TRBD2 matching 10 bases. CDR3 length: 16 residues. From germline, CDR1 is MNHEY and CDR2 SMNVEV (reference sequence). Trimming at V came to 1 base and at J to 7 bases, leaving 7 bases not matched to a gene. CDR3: CASSLYLAGDLNEQFF. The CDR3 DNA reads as TGTGCCAGCAGTTTATATCTAGCGGGAGACCTGAATGAGCAGTTCTTC.

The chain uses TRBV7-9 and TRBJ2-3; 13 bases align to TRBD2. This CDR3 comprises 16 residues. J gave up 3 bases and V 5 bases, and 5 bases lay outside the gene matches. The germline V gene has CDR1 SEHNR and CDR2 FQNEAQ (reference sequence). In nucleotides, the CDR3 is TGTGCCAGCAGCCTTCGGACTAGCGGGAGTACAGATACGCAGTATTTT. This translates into CASSLRTSGSTDTQYF.

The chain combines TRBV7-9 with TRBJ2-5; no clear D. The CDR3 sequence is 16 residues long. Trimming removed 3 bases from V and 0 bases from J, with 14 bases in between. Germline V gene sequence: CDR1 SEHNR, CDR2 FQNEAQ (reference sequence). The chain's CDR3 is CASSFSRTLYQETQYF. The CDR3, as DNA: TGTGCCAGCAGCTTCTCCAGAACCCTGTACCAAGAGACCCAGTACTTC.

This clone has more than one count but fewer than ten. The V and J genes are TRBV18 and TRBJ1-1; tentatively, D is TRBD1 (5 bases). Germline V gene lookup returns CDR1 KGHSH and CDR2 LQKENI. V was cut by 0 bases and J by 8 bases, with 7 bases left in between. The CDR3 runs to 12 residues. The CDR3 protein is CASSPPQGEAFF. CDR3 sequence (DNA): TGTGCCAGCTCACCACCGCAGGGAGAAGCTTTCTTT.

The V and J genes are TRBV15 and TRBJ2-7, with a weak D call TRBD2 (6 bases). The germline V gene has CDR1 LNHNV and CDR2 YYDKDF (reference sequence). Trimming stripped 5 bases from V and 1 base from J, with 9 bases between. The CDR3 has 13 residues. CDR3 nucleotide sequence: TGTGCCACCAGCCCAGGGACTTCCTACGAGCAGTACTTC. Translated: CATSPGTSYEQYF.

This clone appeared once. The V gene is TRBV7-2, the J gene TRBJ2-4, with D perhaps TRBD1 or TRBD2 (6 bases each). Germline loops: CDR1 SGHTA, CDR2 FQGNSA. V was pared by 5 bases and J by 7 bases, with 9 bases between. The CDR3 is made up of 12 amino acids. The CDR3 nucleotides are TGTGCCAGCAGCCGAGGGGGGAACATTCAGTACTTC. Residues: CASSRGGNIQYF. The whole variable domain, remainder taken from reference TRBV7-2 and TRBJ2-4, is GAGVSQSPSNKVTEKGKDVELRCDPISGHTALYWYRQSLGQGLEFLIYFQGNSAPDKSGLPSDRFSAERTGGSVSTLTIQRTQQEDSAVYLCASSRGGNIQYFGAGTRLSVL.

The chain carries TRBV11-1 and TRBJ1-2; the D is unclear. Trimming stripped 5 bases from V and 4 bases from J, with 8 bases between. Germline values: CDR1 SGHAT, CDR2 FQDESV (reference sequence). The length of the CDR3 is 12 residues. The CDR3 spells CASSQHIYGYTF. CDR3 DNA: TGTGCCAGCAGCCAACACATCTATGGCTACACCTTC.

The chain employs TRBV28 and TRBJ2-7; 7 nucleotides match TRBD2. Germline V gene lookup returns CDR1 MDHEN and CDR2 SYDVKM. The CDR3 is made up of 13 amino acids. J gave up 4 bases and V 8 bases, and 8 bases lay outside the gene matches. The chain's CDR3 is CASVTGGRYEQYF. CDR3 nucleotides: TGTGCCAGCGTGACGGGAGGTCGGTACGAGCAGTACTTC.

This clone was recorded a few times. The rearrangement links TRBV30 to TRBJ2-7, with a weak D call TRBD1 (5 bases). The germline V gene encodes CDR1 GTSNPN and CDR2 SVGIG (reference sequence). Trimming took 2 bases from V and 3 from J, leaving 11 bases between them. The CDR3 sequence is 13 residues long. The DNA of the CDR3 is TGTGCCTGGAGTCCTGGACAAGACTACGAGCAGTACTTC. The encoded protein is CAWSPGQDYEQYF.

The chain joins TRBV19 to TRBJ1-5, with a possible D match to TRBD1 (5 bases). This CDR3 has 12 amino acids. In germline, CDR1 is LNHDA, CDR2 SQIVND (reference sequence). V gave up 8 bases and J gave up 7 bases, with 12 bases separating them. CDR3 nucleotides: TGTGCCAGTGGGGCCGGGTCGCAGCCCCAGCATTTT. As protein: CASGAGSQPQHF.

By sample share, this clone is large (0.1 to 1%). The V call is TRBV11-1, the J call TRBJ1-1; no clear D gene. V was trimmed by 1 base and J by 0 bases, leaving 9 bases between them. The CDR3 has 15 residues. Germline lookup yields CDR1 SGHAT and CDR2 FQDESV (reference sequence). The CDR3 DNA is TGTGCCAGCAGCTTAGGTGATGATTTGAACACTGAAGCTTTCTTT. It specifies CASSLGDDLNTEAFF. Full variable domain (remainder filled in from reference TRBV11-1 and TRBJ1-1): EAEVAQSPRYKITEKSQAVAFWCDPISGHATLYWYRQILGQGPELLVQFQDESVVDDSQLPKDRFSAERLKGVDSTLKIQPAELGDSAMYLCASSLGDDLNTEAFFGQGTRLTVV.

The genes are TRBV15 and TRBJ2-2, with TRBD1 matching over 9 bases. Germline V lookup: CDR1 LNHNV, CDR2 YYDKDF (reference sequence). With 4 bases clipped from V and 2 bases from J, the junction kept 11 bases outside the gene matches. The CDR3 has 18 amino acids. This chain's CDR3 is CATSTGQGLFPNTGELFF. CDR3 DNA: TGTGCCACCAGCACCGGACAGGGGTTATTTCCCAACACCGGGGAGCTGTTTTTT. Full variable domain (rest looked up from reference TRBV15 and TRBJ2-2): DAMVIQNPRYQVTQFGKPVTLSCSQTLNHNVMYWYQQKSSQAPKLLFHYYDKDFNNEADTPDNFQSRRPNTSFCFLDIRSPGLGDTAMYLCATSTGQGLFPNTGELFFGEGSRLTVL.

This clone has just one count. The chain's CDR3 is CASSSPGVRSNQPQHF. Here the CDR3 DNA reads TGTGCCAGCAGCTCCCCAGGGGTGAGGAGCAATCAGCCCCAGCATTTT. This chain connects TRBV2 to TRBJ1-5; weak D call: TRBD1 (6 bases). CDR3 length equals 16 residues. V lost 6 bases, J lost 1 base, and 16 bases lay in between. Germline CDR1 and CDR2: SNHLY and FYNNEI. Full variable domain (rest looked up from reference TRBV2 and TRBJ1-5): EPEVTQTPSHQVTQMGQEVILRCVPISNHLYFYWYRQILGQKVEFLVSFYNNEISEKSEIFDDQFSVERPDGSNFTLKIRSTKLEDSAMYFCASSSPGVRSNQPQHFGDGTRLSIL.

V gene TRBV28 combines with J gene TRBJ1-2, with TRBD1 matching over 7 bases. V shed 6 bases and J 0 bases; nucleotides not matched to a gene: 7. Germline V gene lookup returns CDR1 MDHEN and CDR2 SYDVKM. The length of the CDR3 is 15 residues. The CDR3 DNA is TGTGCCAGCAGCGGGCGGACAGGCTCTAACTATGGCTACACCTTC. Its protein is CASSGRTGSNYGYTF.

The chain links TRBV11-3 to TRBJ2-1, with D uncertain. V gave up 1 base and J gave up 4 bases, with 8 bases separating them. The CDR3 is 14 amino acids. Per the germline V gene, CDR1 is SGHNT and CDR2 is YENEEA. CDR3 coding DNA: TGTGCCAGCAGCTTAGGGTCCAGATACAATGAGCAGTTCTTC. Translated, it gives CASSLGSRYNEQFF.

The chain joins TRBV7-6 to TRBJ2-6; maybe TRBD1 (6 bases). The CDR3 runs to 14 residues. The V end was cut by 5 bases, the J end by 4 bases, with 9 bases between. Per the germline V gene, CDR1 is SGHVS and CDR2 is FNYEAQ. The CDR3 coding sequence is TGTGCCAGCAGCAGGACAGTCGGGGCCAACGTCCTGACTTTC. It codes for CASSRTVGANVLTF. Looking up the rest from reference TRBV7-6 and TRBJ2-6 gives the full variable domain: GAGVSQSPRYKVTKRGQDVALRCDPISGHVSLYWYRQALGQGPEFLTYFNYEAQQDKSGLPNDRFSAERPEGSISTLTIQRTEQRDSAMYRCASSRTVGANVLTFGAGSRLTVL.

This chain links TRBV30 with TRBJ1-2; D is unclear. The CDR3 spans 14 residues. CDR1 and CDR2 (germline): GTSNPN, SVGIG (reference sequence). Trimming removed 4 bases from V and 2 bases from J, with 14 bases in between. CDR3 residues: CAWKGELGNYGYTF. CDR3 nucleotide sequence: TGTGCCTGGAAGGGAGAGCTGGGCAACTATGGCTACACCTTC.

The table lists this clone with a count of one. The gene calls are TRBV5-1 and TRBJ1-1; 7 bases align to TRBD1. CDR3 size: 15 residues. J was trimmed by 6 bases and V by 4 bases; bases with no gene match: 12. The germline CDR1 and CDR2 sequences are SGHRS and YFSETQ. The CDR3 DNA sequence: TGCGCCAGCAGCCCTCACAGGGGTCGTGTGTCTGAAGCTTTCTTT. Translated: CASSPHRGRVSEAFF.

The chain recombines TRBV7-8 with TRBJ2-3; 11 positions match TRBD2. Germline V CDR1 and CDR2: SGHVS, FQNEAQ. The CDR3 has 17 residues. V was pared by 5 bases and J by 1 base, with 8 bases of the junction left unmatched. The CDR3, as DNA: TGTGCCAGCAGCAAAGGTAGCGGGAGGGCCGGCACAGATACGCAGTATTTT. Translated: CASSKGSGRAGTDTQYF. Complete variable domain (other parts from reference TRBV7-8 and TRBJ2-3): GAGVSQSPRYKVAKRGQDVALRCDPISGHVSLFWYQQALGQGPEFLTYFQNEAQLDKSGLPSDRFFAERPEGSVSTLKIQRTQQEDSAVYLCASSKGSGRAGTDTQYFGPGTRLTVL.

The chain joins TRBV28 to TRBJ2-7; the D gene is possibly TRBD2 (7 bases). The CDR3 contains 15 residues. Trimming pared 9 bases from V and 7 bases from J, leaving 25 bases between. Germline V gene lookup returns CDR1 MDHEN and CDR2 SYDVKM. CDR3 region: CASGESGAGVKEQYF. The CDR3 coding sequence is TGTGCCAGTGGGGAGTCGGGGGCGGGAGTAAAGGAGCAGTACTTC.

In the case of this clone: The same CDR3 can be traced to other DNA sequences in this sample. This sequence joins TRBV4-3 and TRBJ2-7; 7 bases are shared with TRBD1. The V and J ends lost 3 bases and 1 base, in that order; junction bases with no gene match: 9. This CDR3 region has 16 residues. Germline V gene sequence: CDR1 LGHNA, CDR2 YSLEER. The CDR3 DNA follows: TGCGCCAGCAGCCACGCCGCTGGGGACAGTTCCTACGAGCAGTACTTC. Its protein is CASSHAAGDSSYEQYF.

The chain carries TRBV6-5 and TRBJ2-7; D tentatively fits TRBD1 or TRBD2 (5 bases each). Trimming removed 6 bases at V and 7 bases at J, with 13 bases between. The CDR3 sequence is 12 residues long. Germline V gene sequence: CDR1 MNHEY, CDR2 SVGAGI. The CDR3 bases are TGTGCCAGCAGCCCCGGGACCAAAGAGCAGTACTTC. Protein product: CASSPGTKEQYF.

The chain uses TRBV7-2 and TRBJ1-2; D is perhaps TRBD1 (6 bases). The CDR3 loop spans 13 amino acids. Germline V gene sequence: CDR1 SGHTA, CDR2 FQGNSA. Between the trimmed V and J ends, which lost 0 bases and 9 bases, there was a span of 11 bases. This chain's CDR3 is CASSLAPTGSYTF. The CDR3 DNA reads TGTGCCAGCAGCTTAGCTCCTACAGGGAGCTACACCTTC.

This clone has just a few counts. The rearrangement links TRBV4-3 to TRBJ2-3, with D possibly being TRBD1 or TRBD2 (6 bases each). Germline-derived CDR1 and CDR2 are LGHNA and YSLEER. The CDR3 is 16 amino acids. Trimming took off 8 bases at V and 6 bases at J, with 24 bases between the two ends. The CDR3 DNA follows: TGCGCCAGCCGACCTTCGGGGGCACGCGGCGGGGATACGCAGTATTTT. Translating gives CASRPSGARGGDTQYF.

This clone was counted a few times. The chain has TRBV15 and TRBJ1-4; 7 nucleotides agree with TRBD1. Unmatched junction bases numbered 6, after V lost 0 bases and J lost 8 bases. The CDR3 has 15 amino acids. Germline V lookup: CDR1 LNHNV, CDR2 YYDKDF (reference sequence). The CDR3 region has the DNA TGTGCCACCAGCAGAGATAGGGGGCTACCAGAAAAACTGTTTTTT. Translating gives CATSRDRGLPEKLFF.

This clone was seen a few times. The CDR3: CASSPDGGRGYTF. The CDR3 DNA sequence: TGTGCCAGCAGCCCCGACGGGGGCCGTGGCTACACCTTC. The chain recombines TRBV7-3 with TRBJ1-2, with a possible D match to TRBD1 (6 bases). This CDR3 is 13 amino acids long. The V end lost 5 bases, the J end lost 7 bases, and 14 bases lay between the germline ends. Germline CDR1 reads SGHTA; CDR2 reads FQGTGA.

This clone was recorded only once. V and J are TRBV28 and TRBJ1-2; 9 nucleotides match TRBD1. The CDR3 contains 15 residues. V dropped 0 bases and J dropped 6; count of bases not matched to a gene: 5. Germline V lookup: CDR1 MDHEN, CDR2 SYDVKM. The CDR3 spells CASSLWLQGANGYTF. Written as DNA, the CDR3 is TGTGCCAGCAGTTTATGGCTACAGGGGGCGAATGGCTACACCTTC.

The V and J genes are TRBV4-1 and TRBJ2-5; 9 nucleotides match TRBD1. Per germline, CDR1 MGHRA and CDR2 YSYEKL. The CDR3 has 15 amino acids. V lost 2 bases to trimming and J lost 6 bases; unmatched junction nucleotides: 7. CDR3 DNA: TGCGCCAGCAGCCAACTGACAGGGGGTAGGCAGACCCAGTACTTC. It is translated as CASSQLTGGRQTQYF.

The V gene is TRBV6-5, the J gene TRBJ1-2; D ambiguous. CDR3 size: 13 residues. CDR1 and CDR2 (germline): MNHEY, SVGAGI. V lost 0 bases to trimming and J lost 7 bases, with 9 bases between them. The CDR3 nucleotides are TGTGCCAGCAGTTACTCGTGGGCAAGTGGCTACACCTTC. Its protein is CASSYSWASGYTF.